The 4 T cell receptor beta chains presented below share a single source sample, sequenced in a study of T cell repertoires in cytomegalovirus infection. One entry per CDR3 protein, called by TCRdb with MiXCR from the reads. This table holds 350,000 to 450,000 distinct CDR3 sequences, about a sixth found once. The sequencing sample was made of PBMCs. Every receptor here comes from a human donor in good health (CMV status not recorded). Some clones in this sample may be carry-over from other donors' samples.

This clonotype appeared a few times. One end of the junction does not line up with germline, which may come from a read error. V gene TRBV6-5 combines with J gene TRBJ2-7, with D possibly being TRBD2 (6 bases). CDR3 length equals 15 residues. Germline V gene data show CDR1 as MNHEY and CDR2 as SVGAGI. The CDR3 DNA sequence: TGTGCCACCAGTTGGGTAGCGGCGAGCTCCTACGAGCAGTACTTC. Encoded protein: CATSWVAASSYEQYF.

V and J are TRBV20-1 and TRBJ1-4; no reliable D call. The germline gives CDR1 DFQATT, CDR2 SNEGSKA (reference sequence). The CDR3 runs to 13 residues. V dropped 3 bases and J dropped 7 bases, with 12 bases sitting between them. The CDR3 nucleotides are TGCAGTGCTAGCTTGCCACTCTCTGAAAAACTGTTTTTT. As protein: CSASLPLSEKLFF.

In DNA form, the CDR3 reads TGTGCCAGCGGGCGGGAGAGGCAGTACTTC. It is translated as CASGRERQYF. The genes are TRBV2 and TRBJ2-7; 7 nucleotides match TRBD2. J gave up 9 bases and V 8 bases, and 4 bases lay outside the gene matches. From germline, CDR1 is SNHLY and CDR2 FYNNEI. This CDR3 region has 10 residues. Full variable domain (rest looked up from reference TRBV2 and TRBJ2-7): EPEVTQTPSHQVTQMGQEVILRCVPISNHLYFYWYRQILGQKVEFLVSFYNNEISEKSEIFDDQFSVERPDGSNFTLKIRSTKLEDSAMYFCASGRERQYFGPGTRLTVT.

The chain is built from TRBV12-3 or TRBV12-4 and TRBJ1-1; the D is unclear. Trimming removed 7 bases from V and 1 base from J, with 10 bases in between. The CDR3 is 13 amino acids. This CDR3 is CASIADANTEAFF. In DNA, the CDR3 is TGTGCCAGCATCGCAGATGCGAACACTGAAGCTTTCTTT.